This T cell receptor (beta chain) derives from a study of blood T cell repertoires in COVID-19. The germline gives CDR1 DFQATT, CDR2 SNEGSKA (reference sequence). Trimming took off 3 bases at V and 3 bases at J, with 12 bases between the two ends. There are 14 residues in the CDR3. Here immunoSEQ multiplex PCR was the method, and the copy in TCRdb shows in-frame clones only, minus some. The sample consists of about 60,000 clones, 75% to 80% of them appearing once. The V call is TRBV20-1, the J call TRBJ1-5; no clear D gene. The sequence was collected from a human donor in a cohort sampled during active COVID-19. The sequencing sample was made of peripheral blood. This CDR3 reads CSASSPGSNQPQHF. As DNA, the CDR3 is TGCAGTGCTAGTTCGCCGGGGTCCAATCAGCCCCAGCATTTT.